The next 8 T cell receptor beta chains were all read from a single sample in a study of control samples from healthy donors and cancer patients. Clones were sequenced by immunoSEQ multiplex PCR, and TCRdb holds only the in-frame ones, with some missing. The table shows about 63,000 clones, with roughly 85% occurring only once. The sample comprised blood. These receptors originate from a man aged 40-49 years in good health.

DNA of the CDR3: TGTGCCAGTAGTAATTCTCGGGACACAGATACGCAGTATTTT. Residues: CASSNSRDTDTQYF. The chain combines TRBV19 with TRBJ2-3, with D maybe TRBD2 (5 bases). Germline V gene sequence: CDR1 LNHDA, CDR2 SQIVND (reference sequence). V lost 4 bases, J lost 2 bases, and 10 bases lay in between. The CDR3 covers 14 residues.

The chain is built from TRBV20-1 and TRBJ2-7, with a possible D match to TRBD2 (7 bases). Trimming left V 6 bases short and J 6 bases short, with 12 bases between. This CDR3 is built from 11 residues. The germline gives CDR1 DFQATT, CDR2 SNEGSKA (reference sequence). The CDR3 DNA follows: TGCAGTGCGGTCGGGGGGCCCGAGCAGTACTTC. This translates into CSAVGGPEQYF.

This sequence joins TRBV24-1 and TRBJ1-1; 7 bases match TRBD1. The junction had 4 bases not matched to a gene; V was cut back by 12 bases and J by 4 bases. The CDR3 sequence is 11 residues long. CDR1 is KGHDR, CDR2 SFDVKD, per germline. CDR3 in DNA: TGTGCCGTTCAGGGGGGCACTGAAGCTTTCTTT. This translates into CAVQGGTEAFF.

The chain joins TRBV4-3 to TRBJ2-3; the match to TRBD2 covers 7 bases. The CDR3 runs 15 residues. The V gene's germline CDR1 is LGHNA and CDR2 YSLEER. The trim removed 2 bases at V and 7 bases at J, leaving 9 bases unmatched. The chain's CDR3 is CASSQFTSEAYTQYF. CDR3 coding DNA: TGCGCCAGCAGCCAATTTACTAGCGAGGCCTATACGCAGTATTTT.

The rearrangement uses TRBV5-1 and TRBJ1-2; the D is unclear. In germline, CDR1 is SGHRS, CDR2 YFSETQ. The V end was cut by 4 bases, the J end by 2 bases, with 12 bases between. This CDR3 comprises 14 residues. The CDR3 region has the DNA TGCGCCAGCAGCAGACCGGGAGAAAACTATGGCTACACCTTC. It yields the protein CASSRPGENYGYTF.

This chain links TRBV14 with TRBJ1-1; 8 bases match TRBD1. CDR3 length: 16 residues. J gave up 1 base and V 2 bases, and 6 bases lay outside the gene matches. The germline V gene has CDR1 SGHDN and CDR2 FVKESK. The CDR3 nucleotides are TGTGCCAGCAGCCAACCGACAGGGGTTAGGAACACTGAAGCTTTCTTT. Protein product: CASSQPTGVRNTEAFF.

This clone was detected only once. At one boundary the junction diverges from the germline segment, which might be a read error. The V and J genes are TRBV5-4 and TRBJ1-2; no clear D gene. Germline loops: CDR1 SGHNT, CDR2 YYREEE (reference sequence). The CDR3 is 14 residues long. The CDR3 loop reads CAGSSAWTFLGYTF. DNA for the CDR3: TGTGCCGGCAGCTCGGCATGGACTTTCCTTGGCTACACCTTC.

The chain links TRBV6-2 or TRBV6-3 to TRBJ2-7; D is unresolved. There are 13 residues in the CDR3. Trimming shortened V by 2 bases and J by 2 bases, and 7 bases separated the two germline ends. Germline-derived CDR1 and CDR2 are MNHEY and SVGEGT. CDR3 nucleotide sequence: TGTGCCAGCAGTTACCTGACAACCTACGAGCAGTACTTC. Translation: CASSYLTTYEQYF.